This TCR beta chain is drawn from a study of T-cell reconstitution after alpha-beta-depleted transplantation in children. The CDR3 extends over 15 amino acids. Per germline, CDR1 SGHAT and CDR2 FQDESV (reference sequence). V shed 6 bases and J 6 bases; nucleotides not matched to a gene: 8. During its preparation, the TCRbeta library received unique molecular identifiers. TCRdb itself ran the PCR reads through MiXCR, one entry per CDR3 protein. Of hundreds of thousands of distinct CDR3 sequences listed, around 8% are singletons. Study conclusions and caveats: Several hundred expanded graft clones reportedly were the source of alpha-beta T cells about two months after transplant. At one year after transplant, newly produced T cells mostly accounted for T-cell counts and diversity.

This clonotype was detected ten times or more. The antigen is unknown. The material was PBMCs, mostly from graft donor cells, obtained 180 days after TCRalphabeta/CD19-depleted stem cell transplant. The rearrangement links TRBV11-1 to TRBJ2-1; 10 nucleotides agree with TRBD2. The TCR sequence derives from a male patient aged 5 to 17 who had a stem cell transplant for acute lymphoblastic leukemia, so the T cells may come from the graft donor. The CDR3 nucleotides are TGTGCCAGCAGTCATACTAGCGGGAAACCCAATGAGCAGTTCTTC. Translation: CASSHTSGKPNEQFF.